This T cell receptor (beta chain) derives from a study of T cell responses to AZD1222 COVID-19 vaccine (dated by TCRdb to the early 2020s). Regarding the complete study: TCR sequencing was performed for more than 230 trial participants, of whom approximately 200 were given two doses of AZD1222 and around 25 were given two doses of MenACWY control vaccine. Trial participants were enrolled by age into 18-55, 56-69 and 70-plus year subgroups, with about 150, 27 and 61 TCR-sequenced participants respectively. What the work shows at the level of the full study, not this receptor alone: The whole spike protein was spanned by vaccine-associated CD4 TCRs, and dominant responses were seen in regions 160-218 and 743-854. Conclusions about previously exposed vaccinees are limited because only a handful of AZD1222 recipients were SARS-CoV-2 seropositive at baseline. Epitopes outside the regions mutated in the B.1.351 and B.1.1.7 variants were reportedly recognized by nearly half of the unique spike-specific TCRs. Participants were mostly white British and included more females than males, and it was suggested by the authors that clonal diversity may have been underestimated. In the small 56-69-year group, the increase in depth fell short of significance, most likely because of low power. Because no samples from the day 14 peak response were available, repertoires could be characterized only after the peak T cell response. Spike-specific TCR breadth and depth rose significantly after two AZD1222 doses compared with day 0 and with MenACWY recipients.

The CDR3 regions of human TCRbeta chains were analyzed by immunosequencing. For the original study's pipeline: TCRs in the repertoires were compared against a reference library of SARS-CoV-2-specific TCRs that had been generated with the MIRA antigen-specificity platform. Breadth meant the fraction of unique TCRs that were SARS-CoV-2-associated, whereas depth meant the fraction of total T cells that were SARS-CoV-2-associated. Using the MIRA data, each spike-specific TCR was assigned both to the spike region to which the TCR was reactive and to a CD4 or CD8 class. Log10-transformed breadth and depth values were compared by one-way ANOVA with Sidak's multiple comparisons tests. TCRdb took this table from immuneACCESS and kept in-frame rearrangements with V and J called. Such tables lack part of the clones; where checked against another copy, unresolved V genes explain under half of the gap, and the rest is unexplained. That table furnishes V, J and clone size, whereas the DNA furnished D and trimming. Counted in this sample were 110,000 or so clones; roughly 91% of them appeared once. The top ten clones comprise roughly 3.8% of the sample.

From a lookup of the germline V gene, CDR1 and CDR2 are SQVTM and ANQGSEA. V trim: 7 bases; J trim: 4 bases; unmatched bases: 6. Reading from cysteine to phenylalanine, the CDR3 counts 12 amino acids. The kept DNA is CDR3 alone, 36 bases in frame from the first base. The sample's time point label, decoded: about 28 days (+/-7) after the second vaccine dose. AZD1222 recipients whose second dose came at about 4 weeks and those whose second dose came at about 12 weeks were combined into one group, since spike-specific TCR depth and breadth did not differ between the two schedules. Samples from vaccinated people were obtained from the UK trials COV001 and COV002, which included a single-blind randomized controlled phase 2/3 trial of AZD1222 (ChAdOx1 nCoV-19) in healthy adults. Trial participant PBMC samples were collected at day 0 and day 28 after the second dose for TCRbeta chain sequencing. Concerning this clone: The antigen it recognizes is unknown. No qualities accompany the bases; no much larger clone lies one base away.

This clonotype was obtained from an adult who received the AZD1222 COVID-19 vaccine. The chain joins TRBV29-1 to TRBJ1-1; 7 nucleotides in the junction match TRBD1. The source was peripheral blood, collected 28 days after the second AZD1222 dose. The DNA is as follows: TGCAGCGCCGGACAGGCTTTCACTGAAGCTTTCTTT. Translated, this is CSAGQAFTEAFF.